The clone carrying this T cell receptor (beta chain) appeared a few times. A second PCR, run for about 6 to 11 cycles, used a sample-barcoded 5' primer plus a J-beta primer mix. One entry per CDR3 protein, called by TCRdb with MiXCR from the 5' RACE reads. The sample records about 1.4 million distinct CDR3 sequences, 59% being singletons. Isolated per sample were at least 7 million PBMCs. The sample originates from a study of blood T cells in healthy people across ages. From germline, CDR1 is MNHEY and CDR2 SVGEGT. V lost 0 bases to trimming and J lost 3 bases, with 12 bases between them. The CDR3 runs 15 residues.

The chain recombines TRBV6-2 or TRBV6-3 with TRBJ2-7; D remains unclear. This sequence originates from a man between 18 and 29 years old in good health. Material for sequencing was blood. CDR3 nucleotide sequence: TGTGCCAGCAGTTACTCGTCGGTTACCCTCTACGAGCAGTACTTC. Protein sequence: CASSYSSVTLYEQYF.